This TCR beta chain originates from a study of OX40 agonist ivuxolimab in advanced cancers. For the study at large: An anti-OX40 (CD134) antibody with agonistic activity, ivuxolimab, was administered to patients. Age averaged 60 years (range about 23 to 80), and 80% to 90% were male. Findings and caveats of the study: CD4+ T cells averaged fewer expanded clones than CD8+ T cells.

In germline, CDR1 is MNHEY, CDR2 SVGAGI. This CDR3 is built from 13 residues. V dropped 6 bases and J dropped 3 bases, with 8 bases sitting between them. The repertoire was sequenced with immunoSEQ multiplex PCR; TCRdb's copy has only in-frame clones and lacks some. The sample records fewer than 80,000 clones, roughly 85% being singletons. Details on this clone: The antigen is undetermined.

Sequenced here: CD4+ or CD8+ T cells sorted from blood, sampled in a trial of the OX40 agonist ivuxolimab. The receptor was isolated from an adult with an advanced solid tumor such as melanoma, head and neck, liver or kidney cancer. The rearrangement uses TRBV6-5 and TRBJ1-4; D remains ambiguous. This CDR3 is CASRQRSNEKLFF. CDR3 DNA sequence: TGTGCCAGCAGACAGCGCTCTAATGAAAAACTGTTTTTT.